The 2 T cell receptor beta chains below all came from one sample that was sequenced in a study of T-cell memory formation after mild COVID-19. TCRdb redid the calling of the 5' RACE reads with MiXCR, one entry per CDR3 protein. There are roughly 250,000 distinct CDR3 sequences in the sample; roughly a sixth occur only once, and 22% lies in the top ten. The sample taken for sequencing was PBMCs or a T cell subset sorted from them (not recorded which). The source is a man between 18 and 35 years old who had mild COVID-19 (a few samples of this study predate the infection). Cell type and time point are not known.

This clonotype showed up just a few times. One end of the junction fails to match germline, which may point to a read error. V is TRBV10-3 and J is TRBJ2-1; no clear D gene. Germline CDR1 is ENHRY and CDR2 is SYGVKD. The CDR3 contains 13 residues. The CDR3 sequence: CAITEEVTNEQFF. CDR3 nucleotides: TGTGCCATCACTGAGGAAGTAACCAATGAGCAGTTCTTC.

The chain is built from TRBV7-9 and TRBJ2-7; 11 bases fit TRBD1. The CDR3 runs 15 residues. CDR1 and CDR2 (germline): SEHNR, FQNEAQ (reference sequence). After removal of 4 bases from V and 5 bases from J, the junction contained 7 bases not matched to a gene. The CDR3 loop reads CASSSGQGARDEQYF. CDR3 DNA: TGTGCCAGCAGCTCTGGACAGGGGGCTCGCGACGAGCAGTACTTC.